Below are 16 T cell receptor beta chains sequenced from a single sample in a study of identical twins' blood T cells. Via MiXCR, TCRdb re-called the 5' RACE reads, giving one row per CDR3 protein. This sample has a few hundred thousand distinct CDR3 sequences; 28% occur once, and the top ten carry about 6%. Material for sequencing was PBMCs. The receptors come from a woman between 18 and 55 years old in good health.

V is TRBV29-1 and J is TRBJ1-3, with D uncertain. V gave up 4 bases and J gave up 0 bases, with 4 bases separating them. CDR3 length equals 12 residues. From germline, CDR1 is SQVTM and CDR2 ANQGSEA. CDR3 loop: CSVGSSGNTIYF. As DNA, the CDR3 is TGCAGCGTTGGCAGCTCTGGAAACACCATATATTTT.

About this clonotype: Since no conserved phenylalanine or tryptophan closes the CDR3, a read error is the likely cause. The V and J genes are TRBV20-1 and TRBJ1-2, with unresolved D. V lost 5 bases to trimming and J lost 8 bases, with 15 bases between them. This CDR3 has 12 residues. The germline V gene has CDR1 DFQATT and CDR2 SNEGSKA (reference sequence). The CDR3 loop reads CSAPINVGGYTS. CDR3 nucleotides: TGCAGTGCTCCAATCAACGTTGGGGGCTACACCTCC.

The gene calls are TRBV7-2 and TRBJ2-7, with D unclear. Germline-derived CDR1 and CDR2 are SGHTA and FQGNSA. Trimming took 7 bases from V and 4 from J, leaving 11 bases between them. The CDR3 has 12 amino acids. The CDR3 nucleotides read TGTGCCAGCAAGGATTTTACTTACGAGCAGTACTTC. Its protein is CASKDFTYEQYF.

The CDR3 protein is CSAGALDRENQPQHF. CDR3 coding DNA: TGCAGTGCTGGCGCCTTGGACAGGGAGAATCAGCCCCAGCATTTT. This chain connects TRBV20-1 to TRBJ1-5, with 8 bases that match TRBD1. The CDR3 loop spans 15 amino acids. The trim removed 5 bases at V and 4 bases at J, leaving 10 bases unmatched. Germline lookup yields CDR1 DFQATT and CDR2 SNEGSKA (reference sequence).

The chain has TRBV10-3 and TRBJ2-3, with 14 nucleotides matching TRBD2. With 6 bases clipped from V and 6 bases from J, the junction kept 5 bases outside the gene matches. The CDR3 loop spans 15 amino acids. The germline V gene has CDR1 ENHRY and CDR2 SYGVKD. The CDR3 DNA reads TGTGCCATCAGGGGGACTAGCGGGGGCTCGGATACGCAGTATTTT. Its translation: CAIRGTSGGSDTQYF.

In regard to this clonotype: Germline and junction disagree at one end, which may indicate a read error. The V and J genes are TRBV7-9 and TRBJ2-1; D remains ambiguous. Germline lookup yields CDR1 SEHNR and CDR2 FQNEAQ (reference sequence). The CDR3 is made up of 10 amino acids. The CDR3 bases are TGTGCCAGCAGCTCTGCTGAGCAGTCCTTC. Its protein product is CASSSAEQSF.

As to this clonotype: Germline and junction disagree at one end, which may indicate a read error. The V call is TRBV7-2, the J call TRBJ1-4; no reliable D call. The CDR3 extends over 15 amino acids. Germline V gives CDR1 SGHTA, CDR2 FQGNSA. The CDR3 coding sequence is TGTGCCAACAGCTTAGGCCCGGGTACCACTGAAAAACTGTTTTTT. It translates to CANSLGPGTTEKLFF.

The genes are TRBV14 and TRBJ1-5; D gene unclear. CDR3 size: 14 residues. The V end was cut by 5 bases, the J end by 1 base, with 9 bases between. Per germline, CDR1 SGHDN and CDR2 FVKESK. The DNA for the CDR3 is TGTGCCAGCAGCGCCTTGGGAAGCAATCAGCCCCAGCATTTT. Protein: CASSALGSNQPQHF.

This clonotype was counted many times. The V and J genes are TRBV12-3 or TRBV12-4 and TRBJ1-2; no clear D gene. The CDR3 spans 10 residues. The germline V and J ends were trimmed by 6 bases and 3 bases, with 2 bases remaining between them. The CDR3 coding sequence is TGTGCCAGCAGGGACTATGGCTACACCTTC. Encoded protein: CASRDYGYTF.

Worth noting for this clonotype: An end of the junction differs from the germline gene, which may be a read error. V usage is TRBV6-5 and J usage is TRBJ1-2; D not certain. Germline CDR1 reads MNHEY; CDR2 reads SVGAGI. CDR3 length: 12 amino acids. CDR3 coding DNA: TGTGCCAGAAGTTATAATTCCTATGGCTACACCTTC. Its translation is CARSYNSYGYTF.

This chain connects TRBV20-1 to TRBJ2-1, with 9 nucleotides matching TRBD2. V shed 2 bases and J 9 bases; nucleotides not matched to a gene: 8. The CDR3 has 14 residues. CDR1 and CDR2 (germline): DFQATT, SNEGSKA (reference sequence). CDR3 protein: CSARKASGASEQFF. DNA for the CDR3: TGCAGTGCTAGAAAGGCTAGCGGGGCGTCTGAGCAGTTCTTC.

The rearrangement links TRBV7-9 to TRBJ1-1; the D gene is possibly TRBD1 (6 bases). CDR3 length: 15 residues. Germline lookup yields CDR1 SEHNR and CDR2 FQNEAQ (reference sequence). Deletions cut 5 bases from V and 0 bases from J, with 13 bases between. This chain's CDR3 is CASSQGGRLNTEAFF. CDR3 coding DNA: TGTGCCAGCAGCCAAGGGGGACGGTTGAACACTGAAGCTTTCTTT. The full variable domain, its missing parts supplied by reference TRBV7-9 and TRBJ1-1, is DTGVSQNPRHKITKRGQNVTFRCDPISEHNRLYWYRQTLGQGPEFLTYFQNEAQLEKSRLLSDRFSAERPKGSFSTLEIQRTEQGDSAMYLCASSQGGRLNTEAFFGQGTRLTVV.

This clonotype was counted between two and nine times. V gene TRBV7-8 combines with J gene TRBJ1-1; 7 nucleotides agree with TRBD1. The CDR3 has 16 amino acids. V was pared by 2 bases and J by 2 bases, with 8 bases of the junction left unmatched. Germline V gene data show CDR1 as SGHVS and CDR2 as FQNEAQ. The chain's CDR3 is CASSLMAGTVNTEAFF. The CDR3 coding sequence is TGTGCCAGCAGCTTAATGGCCGGGACAGTTAACACTGAAGCTTTCTTT. The variable domain in full, with the rest retrieved from reference TRBV7-8 and TRBJ1-1, is GAGVSQSPRYKVAKRGQDVALRCDPISGHVSLFWYQQALGQGPEFLTYFQNEAQLDKSGLPSDRFFAERPEGSVSTLKIQRTQQEDSAVYLCASSLMAGTVNTEAFFGQGTRLTVV.

This clonotype was observed a handful of times. J is TRBJ1-3 and V is TRBV10-3, with unresolved D. Germline CDR1 and CDR2: ENHRY and SYGVKD. The CDR3 contains 13 residues. Trimming cost V 0 bases and J 4 bases, with 4 bases left between them. The CDR3 sequence is CAISESTGNTIYF. The CDR3 bases are TGTGCCATCAGTGAGTCGACGGGAAACACCATATATTTT.

This clonotype was seen a few times. This CDR3 reads CASSGQGGQPQHF. The CDR3, as DNA: TGTGCCAGCAGCGGACAGGGAGGCCAGCCCCAGCATTTT. The chain couples TRBV6-2 or TRBV6-3 to TRBJ1-5; 8 positions match TRBD1. Trimming cost V 6 bases and J 7 bases; bases outside gene matches: 5. CDR3 length: 13 residues. CDR1 and CDR2 from the germline V gene are MNHEY and SVGEGT.

As to this clonotype: The junction and the germline gene differ at one end; a read error may be behind it. The V and J genes are TRBV10-3 and TRBJ1-1, with a possible D match to TRBD1 (6 bases). The CDR3 has 11 amino acids. The germline CDR1 and CDR2 sequences are ENHRY and SYGVKD. CDR3 nucleotides: TGTGCCTTCAGTGGACAGCGGGAAGCTTTCTTT. Translation gives CAFSGQREAFF.